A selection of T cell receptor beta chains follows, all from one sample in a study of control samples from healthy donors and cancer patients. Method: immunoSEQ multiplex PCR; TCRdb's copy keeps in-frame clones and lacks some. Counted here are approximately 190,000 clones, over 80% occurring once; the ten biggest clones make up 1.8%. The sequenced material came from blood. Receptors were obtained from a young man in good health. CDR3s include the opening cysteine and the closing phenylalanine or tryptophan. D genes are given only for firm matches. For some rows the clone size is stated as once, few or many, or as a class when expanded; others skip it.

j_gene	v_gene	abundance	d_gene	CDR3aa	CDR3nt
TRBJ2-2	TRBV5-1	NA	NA	CASSATGNTGELFF	TGCGCCAGCAGCGCGACAGGGAACACCGGGGAGCTGTTTTTT
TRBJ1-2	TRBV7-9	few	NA	CASSLNPSAGNYGYTF	TGTGCCAGCAGCTTAAACCCCTCAGCCGGGAACTATGGCTACACCTTC
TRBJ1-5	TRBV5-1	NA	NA	CASRDQDTNQPQHF	TGCGCCAGCAGGGACCAGGATACCAATCAGCCCCAGCATTTT
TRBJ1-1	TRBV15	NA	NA	CATSGVDLNTEAFF	TGTGCCACCAGCGGGGTGGATTTGAACACTGAAGCTTTCTTT
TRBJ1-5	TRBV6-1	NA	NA	CASSVPGQGTFRGNQPQHF	TGTGCCAGCAGTGTCCCGGGGCAGGGAACGTTTCGGGGCAATCAGCCCCAGCATTTT
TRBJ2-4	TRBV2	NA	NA	CASSDPSEAKNIQYF	TGTGCCAGCAGTGACCCTAGCGAGGCCAAAAACATTCAGTACTTC
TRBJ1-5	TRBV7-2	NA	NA	CASHGQRDQPQHF	TGTGCCAGCCATGGACAGCGAGATCAGCCCCAGCATTTT
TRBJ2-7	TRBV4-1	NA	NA	CASSQAQGLGEQYF	TGCGCCAGCAGCCAAGCCCAAGGGCTAGGCGAGCAGTACTTC
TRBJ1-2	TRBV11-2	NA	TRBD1	CASSLAVTGYGYTF	TGTGCCAGCAGCTTAGCTGTGACAGGGTATGGCTACACCTTC
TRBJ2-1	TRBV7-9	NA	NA	CASSYRAGSYNEQFF	TGTGCCAGCAGCTATCGAGCGGGCTCCTACAATGAGCAGTTCTTC
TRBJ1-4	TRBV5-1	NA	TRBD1	CASSGGTGSINEKLFF	TGCGCCAGCAGCGGGGGGACAGGGAGTATTAATGAAAAACTGTTTTTT
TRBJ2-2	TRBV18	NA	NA	CASSPPEGTGELFF	TGTGCCAGCTCACCACCGGAAGGGACCGGGGAGCTGTTTTTT
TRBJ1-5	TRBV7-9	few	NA	CASSLVGNNQPQHF	TGTGCCAGCAGCTTAGTCGGCAACAATCAGCCCCAGCATTTT
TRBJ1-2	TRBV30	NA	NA	CAWRRTAAYGYTF	TGTGCCTGGAGGAGGACAGCGGCCTATGGCTACACCTTC
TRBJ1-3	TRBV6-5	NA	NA	CASSQGLSGNTIYF	TGTGCCAGCAGCCAGGGGTTGTCTGGAAACACCATATATTTT
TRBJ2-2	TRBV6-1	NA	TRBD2	CASSEAGASGVRGGELFF	TGTGCCAGCAGTGAAGCGGGTGCTAGCGGGGTCAGGGGCGGGGAGCTGTTTTTT
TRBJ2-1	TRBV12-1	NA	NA	CASSSSREIGYNEQFF	TGTGCCAGCAGCTCTTCCAGGGAAATTGGTTACAATGAGCAGTTCTTC
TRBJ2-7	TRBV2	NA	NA	CANRAGPEPYEQYF	TGTGCCAACCGGGCGGGGCCCGAGCCCTACGAGCAGTACTTC
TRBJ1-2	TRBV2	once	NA	CASSEIKDRNGYTF	TGTGCCAGCAGTGAAATTAAGGATCGGAATGGCTACACCTTC
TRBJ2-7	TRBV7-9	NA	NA	CASSPGTVTYEQYF	TGTGCCAGCAGCCCCGGGACGGTTACCTACGAGCAGTACTTC
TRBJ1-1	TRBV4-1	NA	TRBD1	CASSQEQGDLYAEAFF	TGCGCCAGCAGCCAAGAACAGGGGGATTTATACGCTGAAGCTTTCTTT
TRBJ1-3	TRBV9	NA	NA	CASSVVPLSGNTIYF	TGTGCCAGCAGCGTAGTCCCCCTCTCTGGAAACACCATATATTTT
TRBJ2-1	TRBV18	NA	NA	CASSPVHEQFF	TGTGCCAGCTCACCCGTCCATGAGCAGTTCTTC
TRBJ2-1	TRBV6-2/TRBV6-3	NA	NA	CASSLVDNEQFF	TGTGCCAGCAGCCTTGTAGACAATGAGCAGTTCTTC
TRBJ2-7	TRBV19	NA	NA	CASRDIASSYEQYF	TGTGCCAGTCGGGACATCGCATCCTCCTACGAGCAGTACTTC
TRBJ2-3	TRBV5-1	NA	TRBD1	CASSKGQGSDTDTQYF	TGCGCCAGCAGCAAGGGACAGGGGTCGGACACAGATACGCAGTATTTT
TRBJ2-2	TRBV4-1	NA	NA	CASSPAGLGTGELFF	TGCGCCAGCAGCCCCGCAGGGTTGGGGACCGGGGAGCTGTTTTTT
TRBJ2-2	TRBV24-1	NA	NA	CATSDPRGNTGELFF	TGTGCCACCAGTGATCCCAGGGGAAACACCGGGGAGCTGTTTTTT
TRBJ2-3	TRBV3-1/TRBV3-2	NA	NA	CASSRSSPPRAQDTQYF	TGTGCCAGCAGCCGCTCATCCCCCCCCAGGGCCCAAGATACGCAGTATTTT
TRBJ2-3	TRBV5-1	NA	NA	CASSSSGGGPPDTQYF	TGCGCCAGCAGCTCCTCCGGGGGAGGACCCCCGGATACGCAGTATTTT
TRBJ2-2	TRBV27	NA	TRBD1	CASSFSGQTNTGELFF	TGTGCCAGCAGTTTTTCGGGACAGACTAACACCGGGGAGCTGTTTTTT
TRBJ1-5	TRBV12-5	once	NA	CASGLEIRGQPQHF	TGTGCTAGTGGTTTGGAGATAAGGGGTCAGCCCCAGCATTTT
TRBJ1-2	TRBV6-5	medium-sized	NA	CASSYQGYGYTF	TGTGCCAGCAGTTACCAGGGATATGGCTACACCTTC
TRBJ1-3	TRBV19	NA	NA	CASSLSGNTIYF	TGTGCCAGTAGTCTTTCGGGAAACACCATATATTTT
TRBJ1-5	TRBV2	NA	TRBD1	CASSKQGDGNQPQHF	TGTGCCAGCAGTAAACAGGGGGATGGCAATCAGCCCCAGCATTTT
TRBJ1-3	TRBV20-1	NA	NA	CSAREGNTIYF	TGCAGTGCTCGCGAGGGAAACACCATATATTTT
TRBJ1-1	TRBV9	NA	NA	CASSAAAHSNTEAFF	TGTGCCAGCAGCGCAGCCGCGCACTCGAACACTGAAGCTTTCTTT
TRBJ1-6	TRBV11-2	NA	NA	CASSPDLVLSNSPLHF	TGTGCCAGCAGCCCTGACTTAGTTCTCTCTAATTCACCCCTCCACTTT
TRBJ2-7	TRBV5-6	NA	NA	CASSFAAEQYF	TGTGCCAGCAGCTTTGCAGCCGAGCAGTACTTC
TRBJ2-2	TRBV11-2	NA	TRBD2	CASSSMTSGGAGELFF	TGTGCCAGCAGCTCAATGACTAGCGGGGGGGCGGGGGAGCTGTTTTTT
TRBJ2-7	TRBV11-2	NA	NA	CASRGGADTYEQYF	TGTGCCAGCAGAGGAGGGGCCGATACTTACGAGCAGTACTTC
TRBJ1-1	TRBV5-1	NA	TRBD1	CASSSGTGNTEAFF	TGCGCCAGCAGCTCCGGGACAGGTAACACTGAAGCTTTCTTT
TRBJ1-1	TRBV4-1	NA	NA	CASRLQIRTEAFF	TGCGCCAGCAGGTTACAGATACGCACTGAAGCTTTCTTT
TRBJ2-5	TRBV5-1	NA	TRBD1	CASSPTGTGALETQYF	TGCGCCAGCAGCCCCACCGGGACAGGGGCATTGGAGACCCAGTACTTC
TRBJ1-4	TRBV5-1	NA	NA	CASSLVGTWDEKLFF	TGCGCCAGCAGCTTGGTTGGGACTTGGGATGAAAAACTGTTTTTT
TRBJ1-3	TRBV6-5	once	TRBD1	CASSFRGQAGNTIYF	TGTGCCAGCAGTTTCAGGGGGCAGGCTGGAAACACCATATATTTT
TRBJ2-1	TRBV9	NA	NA	CASSPGQGRYNEQFF	TGTGCCAGCAGCCCCGGCCAGGGACGCTACAATGAGCAGTTCTTC
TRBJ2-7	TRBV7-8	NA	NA	CASSLGGTTYEQYF	TGTGCCAGCAGCTTAGGCGGCACTACCTACGAGCAGTACTTC
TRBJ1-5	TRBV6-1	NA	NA	CASSEAQGQPQHF	TGTGCCAGCAGTGAAGCGCAGGGACAGCCCCAGCATTTT
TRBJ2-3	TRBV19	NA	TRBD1	CASSMGTGITDTQYF	TGTGCCAGTAGTATGGGGACAGGTATCACAGATACGCAGTATTTT
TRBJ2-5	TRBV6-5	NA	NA	CATTGGPKTQYF	TGTGCCACCACAGGAGGGCCAAAGACCCAGTACTTC
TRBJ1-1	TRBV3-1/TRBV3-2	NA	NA	CASSLNIPGVNTEAFF	TGTGCCAGCAGCCTAAATATTCCGGGGGTGAACACTGAAGCTTTCTTT
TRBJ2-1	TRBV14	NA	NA	CASSRARGYNEQFF	TGTGCCAGCAGCCGCGCGAGGGGGTACAATGAGCAGTTCTTC